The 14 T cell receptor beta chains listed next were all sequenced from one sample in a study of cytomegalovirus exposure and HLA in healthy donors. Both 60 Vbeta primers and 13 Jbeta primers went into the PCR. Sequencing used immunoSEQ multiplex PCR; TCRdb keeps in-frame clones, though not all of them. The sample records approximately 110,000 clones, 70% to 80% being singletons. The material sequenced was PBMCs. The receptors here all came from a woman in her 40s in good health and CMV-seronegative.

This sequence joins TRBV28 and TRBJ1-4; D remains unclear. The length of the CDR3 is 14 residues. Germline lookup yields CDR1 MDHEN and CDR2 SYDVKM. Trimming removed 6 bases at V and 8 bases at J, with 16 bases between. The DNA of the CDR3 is TGTGCCAGCAGCTCCATCCTCCTCAGGGAAAAACTGTTTTTT. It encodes CASSSILLREKLFF.

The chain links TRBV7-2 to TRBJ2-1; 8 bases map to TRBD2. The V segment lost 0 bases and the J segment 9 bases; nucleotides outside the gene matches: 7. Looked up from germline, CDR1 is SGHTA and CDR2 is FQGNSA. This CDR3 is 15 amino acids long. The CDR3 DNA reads TGTGCCAGCAGCTTAGCTGGGACTAGGTATTCTGAGCAGTTCTTC. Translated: CASSLAGTRYSEQFF.

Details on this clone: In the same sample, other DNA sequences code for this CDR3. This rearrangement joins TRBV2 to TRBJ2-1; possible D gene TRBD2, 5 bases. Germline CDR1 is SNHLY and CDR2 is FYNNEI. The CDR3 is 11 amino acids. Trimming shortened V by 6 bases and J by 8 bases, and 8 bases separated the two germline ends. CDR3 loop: CASSVGDEQFF. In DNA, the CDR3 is TGTGCCAGCAGCGTCGGGGATGAGCAGTTCTTC.

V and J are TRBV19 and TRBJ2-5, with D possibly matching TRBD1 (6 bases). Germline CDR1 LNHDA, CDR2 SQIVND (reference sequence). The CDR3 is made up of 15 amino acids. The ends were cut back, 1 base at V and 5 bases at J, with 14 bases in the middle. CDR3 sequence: CASSIGGQGMETQYF. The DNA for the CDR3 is TGTGCCAGTAGTATAGGGGGGCAGGGTATGGAGACCCAGTACTTC.

The CDR3 DNA reads TGTGCCAGCAGCCCCGGGGGAACTAGCGGGAATACAGATACGCAGTATTTT. Translation: CASSPGGTSGNTDTQYF. The chain has TRBV4-2 and TRBJ2-3; TRBD2 agrees at 10 bases. Germline V lookup: CDR1 LGHNA, CDR2 YNFKEQ. Losses at the gene ends were 4 bases for V and 3 bases for J; bases not matched to a gene: 10. This CDR3 spans 17 amino acids.

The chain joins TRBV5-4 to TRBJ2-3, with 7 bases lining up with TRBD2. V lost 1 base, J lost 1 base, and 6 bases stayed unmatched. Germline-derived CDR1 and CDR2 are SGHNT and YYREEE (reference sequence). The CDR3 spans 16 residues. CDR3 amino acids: CASSLRVGGGTDTQYF. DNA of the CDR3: TGTGCCAGCAGCTTGAGGGTTGGGGGGGGCACAGATACGCAGTATTTT.

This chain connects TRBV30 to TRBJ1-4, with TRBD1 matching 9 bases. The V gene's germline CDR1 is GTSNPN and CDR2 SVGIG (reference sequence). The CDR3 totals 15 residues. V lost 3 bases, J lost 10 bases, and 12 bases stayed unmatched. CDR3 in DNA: TGTGCCTGGAGCGGGACGGGACAGGGTGATCGAAAACTGTTTTTT. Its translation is CAWSGTGQGDRKLFF.

CDR3 DNA: TGTGCCTGGAGCGGGGGTCAGCCCTATAGCAATCAGCCCCAGCATTTT. The encoded protein is CAWSGGQPYSNQPQHF. This chain links TRBV30 with TRBJ1-5; a possible D gene is TRBD1 (5 bases). Germline lookup yields CDR1 GTSNPN and CDR2 SVGIG (reference sequence). V lost 3 bases and J 0 bases, leaving 15 bases between the germline ends. The CDR3 contains 16 residues.

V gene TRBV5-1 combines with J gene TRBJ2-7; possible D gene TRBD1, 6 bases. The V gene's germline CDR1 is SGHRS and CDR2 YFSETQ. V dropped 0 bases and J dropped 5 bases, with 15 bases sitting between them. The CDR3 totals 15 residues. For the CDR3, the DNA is TGCGCCAGCAGCTTGGCGTTTTCAGGGGTCCACGAGCAGTACTTC. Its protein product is CASSLAFSGVHEQYF.

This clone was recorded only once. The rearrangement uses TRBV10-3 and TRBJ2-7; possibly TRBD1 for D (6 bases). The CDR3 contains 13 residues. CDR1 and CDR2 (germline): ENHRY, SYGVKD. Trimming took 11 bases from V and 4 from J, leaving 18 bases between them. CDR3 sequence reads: CAARQAPTYEQYF. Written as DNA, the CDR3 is TGTGCCGCGCGACAGGCGCCGACGTACGAGCAGTACTTC.

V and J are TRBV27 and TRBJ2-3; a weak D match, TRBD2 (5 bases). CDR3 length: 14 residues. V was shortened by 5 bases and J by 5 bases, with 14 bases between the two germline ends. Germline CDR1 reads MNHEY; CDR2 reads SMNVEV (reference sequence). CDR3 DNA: TGTGCCAGCAGTACCCAACTAGGGATAGATACGCAGTATTTT. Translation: CASSTQLGIDTQYF.

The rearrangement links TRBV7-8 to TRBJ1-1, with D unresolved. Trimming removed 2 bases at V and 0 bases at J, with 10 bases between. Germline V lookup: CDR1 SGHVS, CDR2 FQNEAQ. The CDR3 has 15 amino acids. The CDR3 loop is CASSLSRGMNTEAFF. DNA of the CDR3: TGTGCCAGCAGCTTAAGCCGCGGGATGAACACTGAAGCTTTCTTT.

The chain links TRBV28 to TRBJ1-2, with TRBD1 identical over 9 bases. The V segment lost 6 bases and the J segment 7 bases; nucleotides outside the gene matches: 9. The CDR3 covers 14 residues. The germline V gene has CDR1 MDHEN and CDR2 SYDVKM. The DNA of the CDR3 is TGTGCCAGCAGCCCTGGACAGGGGATGTTTGGCTACACCTTC. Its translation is CASSPGQGMFGYTF.

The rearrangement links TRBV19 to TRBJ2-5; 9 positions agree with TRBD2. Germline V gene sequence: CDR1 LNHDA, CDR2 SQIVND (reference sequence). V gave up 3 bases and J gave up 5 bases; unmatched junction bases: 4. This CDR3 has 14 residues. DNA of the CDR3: TGTGCCAGTAGTATGCGGGGGGGCGTTGAGACCCAGTACTTC. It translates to CASSMRGGVETQYF.